The 19 T cell receptor beta chains below were found in one sample sequenced in a study of T cell repertoires in cytomegalovirus infection. MiXCR, applied by TCRdb to the reads, yields one record per CDR3 protein. The data show hundreds of thousands of distinct CDR3 sequences, roughly 31% seen once. Material: PBMCs. These receptors were collected from a human donor in good health (CMV status not recorded). Some clones in this sample may be carry-over from other donors' samples.

Concerning this clonotype itself: A read error may produce the germline difference seen at one junction end. The rearrangement links TRBV10-3 to TRBJ1-5, with D unresolved. Germline assignment: CDR1 ENHRY and CDR2 SYGVKD. CDR3 size: 13 residues. The CDR3 is CAISDRSNQPHHF. CDR3 nucleotides: TGTGCCATCAGTGACAGGAGCAATCAGCCCCATCATTTT.

This clonotype showed up just a few times. This sequence joins TRBV27 and TRBJ2-5; D is possibly TRBD2 (5 bases). Trimming left V 3 bases short and J 4 bases short, with 6 bases between. CDR1 and CDR2 (germline): MNHEY, SMNVEV (reference sequence). CDR3 length: 12 residues. In DNA form, the CDR3 reads TGTGCCAGCAGTTTTGAGGGAGAGACCCAGTACTTC. Protein: CASSFEGETQYF.

This clonotype appeared a few times. This chain joins TRBV19 and TRBJ1-5; TRBD1 might be the D (5 bases). Germline V gene lookup returns CDR1 LNHDA and CDR2 SQIVND (reference sequence). V was cut by 7 bases and J by 4 bases, with 14 bases left in between. The CDR3 contains 14 residues. This chain's CDR3 is CASTGELPNQPQHF. Here the CDR3 DNA reads TGTGCCAGTACGGGGGAGCTACCGAATCAGCCCCAGCATTTT.

This clonotype was counted only a few times. The chain recombines TRBV7-6 with TRBJ2-3; D is unclear. The V gene's germline CDR1 is SGHVS and CDR2 FNYEAQ. V was cut by 5 bases and J by 4 bases, with 13 bases left in between. This CDR3 spans 14 amino acids. Here the CDR3 reads CASSSRTISDTQYF. DNA for the CDR3: TGTGCCAGCAGCAGCCGTACGATCTCAGATACGCAGTATTTT.

This clonotype was counted at least ten times. This chain joins TRBV6-1 and TRBJ2-2, with D tentatively TRBD2 (5 bases). CDR3 length equals 15 residues. The germline V gene has CDR1 MNHNS and CDR2 SASEGT. Trimming cost V 2 bases and J 5 bases, with 12 bases left between them. The CDR3, as DNA: TGTGCCAGCAGTGAACAAGAGGGAAGGACCGGGGAGCTGTTTTTT. It codes for CASSEQEGRTGELFF.

This clonotype was counted between two and nine times. The chain recombines TRBV7-9 with TRBJ2-5; TRBD1 might be the D (6 bases). The CDR3 length is 15 residues. V lost 6 bases and J lost 0, with 14 bases in between. Germline CDR1 reads SEHNR; CDR2 reads FQNEAQ (reference sequence). CDR3 DNA: TGTGCCAGCAGTAGGGGGACGGCCTACCAAGAGACCCAGTACTTC. Encoded protein: CASSRGTAYQETQYF.

Only a few counts were recorded for this clonotype. This rearrangement joins TRBV14 to TRBJ2-1; D is perhaps TRBD2 (6 bases). The length of the CDR3 is 15 residues. V shed 3 bases and J shed 0 bases, with 9 bases lying between them. Per germline, CDR1 SGHDN and CDR2 FVKESK. The CDR3 nucleotides are TGTGCCAGCAGCCATCCGGGGGTCTCCTACAATGAGCAGTTCTTC. Its protein product is CASSHPGVSYNEQFF.

This clonotype was counted many times. The rearrangement uses TRBV7-2 and TRBJ2-4, with D unresolved. This CDR3 is built from 14 residues. Germline CDR1 and CDR2: SGHTA and FQGNSA. The germline V and J ends were trimmed by 4 bases and 7 bases, with 14 bases remaining between them. The CDR3 reads CASSYDISRNIQYF. DNA of the CDR3: TGTGCCAGCAGCTACGACATCTCGCGGAACATTCAGTACTTC. Full variable domain (outside the CDR3, taken from reference TRBV7-2 and TRBJ2-4): GAGVSQSPSNKVTEKGKDVELRCDPISGHTALYWYRQSLGQGLEFLIYFQGNSAPDKSGLPSDRFSAERTGGSVSTLTIQRTQQEDSAVYLCASSYDISRNIQYFGAGTRLSVL.

Of note for this clonotype: The conserved final phenylalanine or tryptophan is absent from the CDR3, which likely points to a read error. The chain couples TRBV7-9 to TRBJ2-1, with 10 bases that match TRBD1. The CDR3 contains 15 residues. Germline CDR1 reads SEHNR; CDR2 reads FQNEAQ (reference sequence). V was clipped by 5 bases and J by 4 bases; unmatched bases: 5. The CDR3: CASSPPGQGYNEQFC. CDR3 DNA sequence: TGTGCCAGCAGCCCGCCGGGACAGGGGTACAATGAGCAGTTCTGC.

This clonotype was recorded a few times. V gene TRBV10-3 combines with J gene TRBJ1-2, with 10 bases aligning to TRBD1. CDR3 length equals 13 residues. Trimming at V came to 10 bases and at J to 2 bases, leaving 4 bases not matched to a gene. CDR1 is ENHRY and CDR2 is SYGVKD in the germline V gene. The CDR3 nucleotides are TGTGCCACCAGGGGACAGGGGAACTATGGCTACACCTTC. It yields the protein CATRGQGNYGYTF.

As regards this clonotype: This may be a read error: a much more frequent sequence differs by one nucleotide. The chain couples TRBV7-2 to TRBJ1-5; TRBD1 matches at 10 bases. Per germline, CDR1 SGHTA and CDR2 FQGNSA. Trimming took 4 bases from V and 6 from J; bases not matched to a gene: 12. The CDR3 covers 17 residues. This chain's CDR3 is CASSSRAGQGLGQPQHF. As DNA, the CDR3 is TGTGCCAGCAGCTCTAGGGCGGGACAGGGGTTGGGTCAGCCCCAGCATTTT.

A note on this clonotype: This could be a read error, since a much larger clone is one nucleotide away. The chain couples TRBV7-6 to TRBJ2-1; TRBD2 aligns across 7 bases. The germline gives CDR1 SGHVS, CDR2 FNYEAQ. This CDR3 spans 15 amino acids. The junction had 5 bases not matched to a gene; V was cut back by 3 bases and J by 3 bases. The CDR3 region is CASSFSSGCYNEQFF. CDR3 DNA sequence: TGTGCCAGCAGCTTTAGTAGCGGGTGCTACAATGAGCAGTTCTTC.

Turning to this clonotype: One base away lies a much larger clone, so this may be a sequencing read error. J is TRBJ2-2 and V is TRBV11-1; D might be TRBD1 or TRBD2, each matching 5 bases. Germline CDR1 and CDR2: SGHAT and FQDESV (reference sequence). The CDR3 contains 13 residues. The CDR3, as DNA: TGTGCCAGCAGCTTATGGGGGTCCGGGGAGCTGGTTTTT. Residues: CASSLWGSGELVF.

Concerning this clonotype: A read error may explain this, as a much larger clone is one base away. This is likely a read error, given that the CDR3 carries no conserved phenylalanine or tryptophan at its end. The chain uses TRBV7-2 and TRBJ2-1, with D maybe TRBD2 (7 bases). Trimming removed 6 bases at V and 9 bases at J, with 21 bases between. The CDR3 extends over 15 amino acids. Germline V gives CDR1 SGHTA, CDR2 FQGNSA. The CDR3 here is CASRPRGGAGGEQFL. The CDR3 nucleotides are TGTGCCAGCAGACCTCGAGGGGGGGCCGGTGGTGAGCAGTTCTTA.

This sequence joins TRBV6-6 and TRBJ2-5, with TRBD2 matching 7 bases. CDR1 and CDR2 from the germline V gene are MNHNY and SVGAGI (reference sequence). CDR3 length: 18 amino acids. The V and J ends lost 0 bases and 5 bases, in that order; junction bases with no gene match: 15. In nucleotides, the CDR3 is TGTGCCAGCAGTTACTCGAGCGGGGCCATCCCACGTAGGGAGACCCAGTACTTC. Protein product: CASSYSSGAIPRRETQYF.

This clonotype was recorded a few times. The V call is TRBV28, the J call TRBJ1-1, with D maybe TRBD1 (5 bases). V gave up 3 bases and J gave up 5 bases, with 10 bases separating them. Germline V gives CDR1 MDHEN, CDR2 SYDVKM. This CDR3 has 13 amino acids. The CDR3 loop is CASSFRVRTEAFF. The CDR3 bases are TGTGCCAGCAGTTTCAGGGTTAGGACTGAAGCTTTCTTT. Full variable domain (rest looked up from reference TRBV28 and TRBJ1-1): DVKVTQSSRYLVKRTGEKVFLECVQDMDHENMFWYRQDPGLGLRLIYFSYDVKMKEKGDIPEGYSVSREKKERFSLILESASTNQTSMYLCASSFRVRTEAFFGQGTRLTVV.

J is TRBJ1-5 and V is TRBV19, with D maybe TRBD1 (6 bases). The CDR3 length is 14 residues. V was shortened by 4 bases and J by 6 bases, with 13 bases between the two germline ends. Germline V gene lookup returns CDR1 LNHDA and CDR2 SQIVND (reference sequence). CDR3 DNA: TGTGCCAGTAGTACAGGGGTCGATGTTCAGCCCCAGCATTTT. It specifies CASSTGVDVQPQHF.

This clonotype has a handful of counts. V is TRBV7-2 and J is TRBJ1-1, with D possibly matching TRBD1 (5 bases). The CDR3 loop spans 15 amino acids. Per germline, CDR1 SGHTA and CDR2 FQGNSA. V was clipped by 0 bases and J by 0 bases, with 8 bases between them. In DNA, the CDR3 is TGTGCCAGCAGCTTAGCGGGCAGGGTGAACACTGAAGCTTTCTTT. Protein product: CASSLAGRVNTEAFF.

This clonotype was found a few times. The chain's CDR3 is CASSQMGQVNTEAFF. DNA for the CDR3: TGCGCCAGCAGCCAGATGGGACAGGTGAACACTGAAGCTTTCTTT. V usage is TRBV4-3 and J usage is TRBJ1-1; the match to TRBD1 covers 8 bases. The CDR3 spans 15 residues. The V gene end was trimmed by 3 bases and the J gene end by 0 bases; junction bases not matched to a gene: 3. The germline gives CDR1 LGHNA, CDR2 YSLEER.